This TCR beta chain was observed in a study of beta chain features in type 1 diabetes. The germline gives CDR1 SGHTA, CDR2 FQGNSA. The CDR3 is made up of 17 amino acids. Trimming at V came to 5 bases and at J to 0 bases, leaving 7 bases not matched to a gene. Sorting with CD45RO/CCR7/CD25/CD127/CD95/CD27 yielded naive, central memory, regulatory and stem-like memory CD4+ cells. Expressed TCRB transcripts got sequenced, as all isolated RNA was reverse transcribed. Clones were read by immunoSEQ multiplex PCR, and TCRdb kept only the in-frame ones, dropping some. The sample shows roughly 340,000 clones, approximately 13% of them seen only once. Study-wide points: For Type 1 diabetes patients, all four CD4+ subsets carried TCRB CDR3s that were moderately but significantly shorter. Among type 1 diabetes patients, VDJ junctions had fewer insertions and more deletions.

This clone was seen a few times. Antigen specificity is unknown. The chain carries TRBV7-2 and TRBJ2-3, with 11 bases fitting TRBD2. The TCR originated in a woman younger than 30 with type 1 diabetes. The sequencing sample was made of naive CD4+ T cells from blood. CDR3: CASSPLLAGASTDTQYF. The CDR3, as DNA: TGTGCCAGCAGCCCGCTACTAGCGGGGGCCAGCACAGATACGCAGTATTTT.